The clone carrying this T cell receptor (beta chain) appeared many times. What it recognizes is unknown. The record originates from a study of Graves' ophthalmopathy and Graves' hyperthyroidism. Study conclusions and caveats: Cross-validated, the 13-signature model showed 87.88%/81.08% sensitivity/specificity, and 80%/75% in the test set. Also, most clonotypes expanded in the thyroid above 0.001 frequency appeared in blood.

After removal of 3 bases from V and 3 bases from J, the junction contained 4 bases not matched to a gene. The CDR3 consists of 15 residues. Germline V gene data show CDR1 as SGHAT and CDR2 as FQNNGV. Using RNA transcripts, the TCR beta CDR3 regions were amplified. Scientists carried out first-round RT-PCR using HTBI primers and then a second-round multiplex PCR. TCRdb itself ran the multiplex PCR reads through MiXCR, one entry per CDR3 protein. The sample has almost 750,000 distinct CDR3 sequences; around 40% are singletons. Serum thyroxine and TRAb, along with clinical symptoms, thyroid ultrasound and orbital computed tomography, were what diagnosis relied on.

The rearrangement links TRBV11-2 to TRBJ2-2; 7 nucleotides match TRBD1. The clonotype comes from an adult man with Graves' ophthalmopathy. The sequenced material came from peripheral blood. The CDR3 DNA follows: TGTGCCAGCAGCTTCGACAGGGTGCACACCGGGGAGCTGTTTTTT. It is translated as CASSFDRVHTGELFF.